Shown below are 4 T cell receptor beta chains from a single sample sequenced in a study of identical twins. TCRdb reprocessed the 5' RACE reads with MiXCR, giving one entry per CDR3 protein. The data show hundreds of thousands of distinct CDR3 sequences, less than 10% seen once. The same data also went into a second study, on yellow fever vaccine responses in identical twins.

Specimen: PBMCs. These receptors originate from a woman in her late teens or twenties in good health.

This clonotype appeared a few times. V gene TRBV14 combines with J gene TRBJ2-3, with 7 bases matching TRBD2. Germline V gives CDR1 SGHDN, CDR2 FVKESK. V dropped 0 bases and J dropped 4; count of bases not matched to a gene: 7. The CDR3 contains 16 residues. The CDR3 DNA follows: TGTGCCAGCAGCCAAGATTGGCGGGAGATTGCAGATACGCAGTATTTT. Translated, it gives CASSQDWREIADTQYF.

This clonotype came up a few times. As DNA, the CDR3 is TGTGCCAGCAACACTGGGAGCGGACAGGGAAGAAAGAATGGAAACACCATATATTTT. Translated, it gives CASNTGSGQGRKNGNTIYF. The chain is built from TRBV2 and TRBJ1-3; 8 nucleotides line up with TRBD1. Looked up from germline, CDR1 is SNHLY and CDR2 is FYNNEI. The junction had 20 bases not matched to a gene; V was cut back by 7 bases and J by 3 bases. CDR3 length equals 19 residues.

This clonotype occurred many times. Compared with germline, one end of the junction differs, possibly owing to a read error. The chain carries TRBV7-7 and TRBJ2-5, with 7 nucleotides matching TRBD2. CDR3 length: 17 amino acids. CDR1 is SSHAT, CDR2 FNYEAQ, per germline (reference sequence). CDR3 amino acids: CASSLSFGLAVQETQYF. Here the CDR3 DNA reads TGTGCTAGCAGCTTAAGTTTCGGTCTAGCGGTTCAAGAGACCCAGTACTTC.

This clonotype was recorded many times. V gene TRBV7-2 combines with J gene TRBJ2-7; 7 bases are shared with TRBD2. Germline values: CDR1 SGHTA, CDR2 FQGNSA. This CDR3 is 15 amino acids long. The junction had 16 bases not matched to a gene; V was cut back by 5 bases and J by 9 bases. CDR3 sequence (DNA): TGTGCCAGCAGCCCTTCTGCGGCGGCGGGGGAGGGGCAGTACTTC. Translated, it gives CASSPSAAAGEGQYF.